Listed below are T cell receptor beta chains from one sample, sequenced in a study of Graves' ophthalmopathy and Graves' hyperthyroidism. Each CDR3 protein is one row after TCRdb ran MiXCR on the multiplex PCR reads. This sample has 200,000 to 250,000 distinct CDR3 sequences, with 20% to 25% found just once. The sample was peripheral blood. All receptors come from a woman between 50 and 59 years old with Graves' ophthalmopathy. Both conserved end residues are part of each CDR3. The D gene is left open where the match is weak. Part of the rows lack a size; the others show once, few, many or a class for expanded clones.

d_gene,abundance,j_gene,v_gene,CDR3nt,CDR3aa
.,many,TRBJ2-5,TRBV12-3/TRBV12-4,TGTGCCAGCAGCCCATACGACCCCGCGATGGAAGAGACCCAGTACTTC,CASSPYDPAMEETQYF
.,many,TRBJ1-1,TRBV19,TGTGCCAGTAGCCAAGGACGGACGAACACTGAAGCTTTCTTT,CASSQGRTNTEAFF
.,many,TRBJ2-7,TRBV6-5,TGTGCCAGCAGTTACGAGGGCGGGAACTCCTACGAGCAGTACTTC,CASSYEGGNSYEQYF
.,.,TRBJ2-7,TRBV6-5,TGTGCCAGCAGCTTACCCACCGGAACTAGTAACTACGAGCAGTACTTC,CASSLPTGTSNYEQYF
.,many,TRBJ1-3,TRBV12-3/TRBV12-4,TGTGCCAGCAGTCTCGGACAGAAGTACACCATATATTTT,CASSLGQKYTIYF
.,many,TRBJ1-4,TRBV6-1,TGTGCCAGCAGTCAGGGACGGCGTAATGAAAAACTGTTTTTT,CASSQGRRNEKLFF
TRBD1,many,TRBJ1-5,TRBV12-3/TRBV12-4,TGTGCCAGCAGTTTGACAGGGTCAGATCAGCCCCAGCATTTT,CASSLTGSDQPQHF
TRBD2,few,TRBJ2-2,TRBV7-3,TGTGCCAGCAGCTCAACTAGCGCCGGGGAGCTGTTTTTT,CASSSTSAGELFF
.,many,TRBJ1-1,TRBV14,TGTGCCAGCAGCCGTCGCGGGGCGGGGACTGAAGCTTTCTTT,CASSRRGAGTEAFF
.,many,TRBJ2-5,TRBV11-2,TGTGCCAGCAGCTTATGGAGGACAAAAAAAAGCCAAGAGACCCAGTACTTC,CASSLWRTKKSQETQYF
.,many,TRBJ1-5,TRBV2,TGTGCCAGCAGTGCTGACTCCTTTCAGCCCCAGCATTTT,CASSADSFQPQHF
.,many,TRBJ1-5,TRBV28,TGTGCCAGCAGAAACAGAAATCAGCCCCAGCATTTT,CASRNRNQPQHF
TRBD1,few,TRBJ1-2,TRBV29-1,TGCAGCGTTGAGCGACAGGGTGGTTCTGGCTACACCTTC,CSVERQGGSGYTF
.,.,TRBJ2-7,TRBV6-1,TGTGCCCTTGAACGGCGACAGGACTACGAGCAGTACTTC,CALERRQDYEQYF
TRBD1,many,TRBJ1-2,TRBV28,TGTGCCAGCAGAGATACAGGGGCGGTTAGGGGCTACACCTTC,CASRDTGAVRGYTF
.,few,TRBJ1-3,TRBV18,TGTGCCAGCTCACCACCGCTTAGGAGCTCTGGAAACACCATATATTTT,CASSPPLRSSGNTIYF
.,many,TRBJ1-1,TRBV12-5,TGTGCTAGTGGTTTGTGGGGTTACACTGAAGCTTTCTTT,CASGLWGYTEAFF
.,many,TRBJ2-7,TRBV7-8,TGTGCCAGCAGCTCAACAGGGCCCTACGAGCAGTACTTC,CASSSTGPYEQYF
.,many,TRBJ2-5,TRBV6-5,TGTGCCAGCAGTTACTCCGGTGTATTCCAAGAGACCCAGTACTTC,CASSYSGVFQETQYF
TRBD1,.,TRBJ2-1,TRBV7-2,TGTGCCAGCAGCTTACTCGGGACAGGGCTCTACAATGAGCAGTTCTTC,CASSLLGTGLYNEQFF
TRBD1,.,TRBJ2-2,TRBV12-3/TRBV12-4,TGTGCCAGCAGTTTATACGCAGGGGGCTACACCGGGGAGCTGTTTTTT,CASSLYAGGYTGELFF
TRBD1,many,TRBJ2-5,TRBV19,TGTGCCAGTAAAGCTCGGGACAGGGTTGAGACCCGGTACTTC,CASKARDRVETRYF
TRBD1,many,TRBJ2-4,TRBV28,TGTGCCAGCAGCAAACCCGGGACAGGGGTCCAAAACATTCAGTACTTC,CASSKPGTGVQNIQYF
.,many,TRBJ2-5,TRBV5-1,TGCGCCAGCAGCTACAGGGGAGGTCAAGAGACCCAGTACTTC,CASSYRGGQETQYF
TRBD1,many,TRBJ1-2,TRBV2,TGTGCCAGCAGTGAAAGGACAGGGGGCGGCTACACCTTC,CASSERTGGGYTF
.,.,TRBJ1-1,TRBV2,TGTGCCAGCAGCCCGACATCGAACACTGAAGCTTTCTTT,CASSPTSNTEAFF
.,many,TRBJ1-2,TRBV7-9,TGTGCCAGCAACTTAGTGGCGGAGGACGTCGGCTACACCTTC,CASNLVAEDVGYTF
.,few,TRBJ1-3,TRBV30,TGTGCCTGGAGTGTACAGCAGGGGAGCTCTGGAAACACCATATATTTT,CAWSVQQGSSGNTIYF
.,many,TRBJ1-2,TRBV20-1,TGCAGTGCTAGGGAACAGGGCCTCTCCTTGTTCTATGGCTACACCTTC,CSAREQGLSLFYGYTF
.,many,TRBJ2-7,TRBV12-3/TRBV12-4,TGTGCCAGCAGTTTGTCTCCTCATACCTACGAGCAGTACTTC,CASSLSPHTYEQYF
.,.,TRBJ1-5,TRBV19,TGTGCCAGTAAGGGCGCCTCGGGAGGCAATCAGCCCCAGCATTTT,CASKGASGGNQPQHF
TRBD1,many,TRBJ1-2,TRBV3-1,TGTGCCAGCAGCCAAGCACAGGGGGCTGGCTACACCTTC,CASSQAQGAGYTF